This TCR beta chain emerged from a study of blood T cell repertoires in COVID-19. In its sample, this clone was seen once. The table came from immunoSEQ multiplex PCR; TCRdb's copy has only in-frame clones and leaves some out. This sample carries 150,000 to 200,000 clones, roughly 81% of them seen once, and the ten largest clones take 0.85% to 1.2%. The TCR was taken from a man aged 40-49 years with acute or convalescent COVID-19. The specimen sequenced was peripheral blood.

The DNA for the CDR3 is TGTGCCAGCGGCCAAAGCGGGGGAGTCAATGAGCAGTTCTTC. Its translation is CASGQSGGVNEQFF. The chain combines TRBV9 with TRBJ2-1; 8 nucleotides agree with TRBD2. Losses at the gene ends were 7 bases for V and 6 bases for J; bases not matched to a gene: 9. CDR3 length: 14 amino acids. Germline values: CDR1 SGDLS, CDR2 YYNGEE.